This entry lists 20 T cell receptor beta chains sequenced from one sample in a study of control samples from healthy donors and cancer patients (dated by TCRdb to the early 2020s). Library method: the immunoSEQ multiplex PCR assay. The source is immuneACCESS, and TCRdb retained only in-frame sequences with V and J called. Part of the clones is not carried over; for the studies checked, unresolved V genes explain less than half of this, and the remainder is unexplained. In all, the sample holds about 130,000 clones, and about 92% of those were seen once. The ten top clones hold 1.7% of the sample. The sequencing input was PBMCs. The receptors here all came from a man between 45 and 60 years old with head and neck cancer.

The chain's CDR3 is CAWAVSDYNSPLHF. The CDR3 DNA reads TGTGCCTGGGCCGTATCCGACTATAATTCACCCCTCCACTTT. The chain couples TRBV30 to TRBJ1-6; unclear D gene. This CDR3 contains 14 residues. The V gene lost 5 bases and the J gene lost 3 bases, with 11 bases spanning the gap. CDR1 GTSNPN and CDR2 SVGIG come from the germline V gene (reference sequence).

J is TRBJ2-1 and V is TRBV12-3 or TRBV12-4; no firm D call. The CDR3 runs to 13 residues. Deletions cut 1 base from V and 7 bases from J, with 8 bases between. The CDR3 here is CASSLVTPNEQFF. Here the CDR3 DNA reads TGTGCCAGCAGTTTAGTTACGCCTAATGAGCAGTTCTTC.

Remarks on this clone: Distinct nucleotide sequences in the sample also encode this CDR3. In nucleotides, the CDR3 is TGTGCCAGCTCACCAGGACGGGTATACGAGCAGTACTTC. Protein: CASSPGRVYEQYF. The rearrangement joins TRBV18 to TRBJ2-7; D gene ambiguous. CDR1 KGHSH and CDR2 LQKENI come from the germline V gene. V was clipped by 2 bases and J by 4 bases, with 9 bases between them. This CDR3 has 13 amino acids.

This clone was counted a single time. The chain couples TRBV9 to TRBJ1-6; D unresolved. From germline, CDR1 is SGDLS and CDR2 YYNGEE. Trimming pared 2 bases from V and 4 bases from J, leaving 7 bases between. The CDR3 spans 14 residues. Written as DNA, the CDR3 is TGTGCCAGCAGCGTCGGACGGTATAATTCACCCCTCCACTTT. Amino acid sequence: CASSVGRYNSPLHF.

The chain links TRBV12-3 or TRBV12-4 to TRBJ2-3; no firm D call. Trimming removed 1 base at V and 5 bases at J, with 7 bases between. The length of the CDR3 is 13 residues. The DNA of the CDR3 is TGTGCCAGCAGTTTAGTTTCTGGAGATACGCAGTATTTT. The encoded protein is CASSLVSGDTQYF.

This clone was seen a single time. The chain carries TRBV5-4 and TRBJ2-7; unclear D gene. Trimming left V 0 bases short and J 6 bases short, with 13 bases between. The CDR3 extends over 14 amino acids. Germline assignment: CDR1 SGHNT and CDR2 YYREEE (reference sequence). CDR3 nucleotide sequence: TGTGCCAGCAGCTTGGACATTGGGGTGGGCGAGCAGTACTTC. As protein: CASSLDIGVGEQYF.

The J gene is TRBJ2-5, the V gene TRBV7-6, with D maybe TRBD1 (5 bases). The V end was cut by 1 base, the J end by 1 base, with 13 bases between. This CDR3 is built from 16 residues. Germline-derived CDR1 and CDR2 are SGHVS and FNYEAQ. The CDR3 region is CASSLGYRPPQETQYF. The CDR3 DNA sequence: TGTGCCAGCAGCTTAGGGTACAGGCCTCCCCAAGAGACCCAGTACTTC.

This rearrangement joins TRBV7-8 to TRBJ1-2, with 10 bases aligning to TRBD1. Germline CDR1 is SGHVS and CDR2 is FQNEAQ. J gave up 3 bases and V 5 bases, and 6 bases lay outside the gene matches. This CDR3 has 15 amino acids. CDR3 sequence reads: CASSLRDRGDYGYTF. In nucleotides, the CDR3 is TGTGCCAGCAGCCTCCGGGACAGGGGTGACTATGGCTACACCTTC.

This chain's CDR3 is CASSYSRGGDTQYF. As DNA, the CDR3 is TGCGCCAGCAGCTACTCCCGGGGTGGGGATACGCAGTATTTT. The rearrangement joins TRBV5-1 to TRBJ2-3, with D possibly being TRBD2 (5 bases). Trimming removed 3 bases at V and 6 bases at J, with 14 bases between. The CDR3 sequence is 14 residues long. Germline assignment: CDR1 SGHRS and CDR2 YFSETQ.

This sequence joins TRBV6-5 and TRBJ2-3; D is unresolved. The CDR3 has 15 amino acids. Trimming pared 6 bases from V and 2 bases from J, leaving 15 bases between. Per the germline V gene, CDR1 is MNHEY and CDR2 is SVGAGI. The CDR3: CASSLRQPNTDTQYF. CDR3 coding DNA: TGTGCCAGCAGCCTAAGACAACCTAACACAGATACGCAGTATTTT.

The V call is TRBV2, the J call TRBJ1-2; D remains unclear. The V end was cut by 6 bases, the J end by 8 bases, with 19 bases between. The CDR3 covers 14 residues. Germline CDR1 SNHLY, CDR2 FYNNEI. CDR3 in DNA: TGTGCCAGCAGCAAAGGACGGAATCGCTACGGCTACACCTTC. This sequence encodes CASSKGRNRYGYTF.

The chain recombines TRBV5-1 with TRBJ2-6; no firm D call. The germline gives CDR1 SGHRS, CDR2 YFSETQ. The length of the CDR3 is 15 residues. Trimming cost V 4 bases and J 0 bases, with 8 bases left between them. The CDR3 DNA is TGCGCCAGCAGCCTCTCGGGCTCTGGGGCCAACGTCCTGACTTTC. It codes for CASSLSGSGANVLTF.

This chain joins TRBV6-5 and TRBJ1-3, with D perhaps TRBD1 (6 bases). V shed 8 bases and J shed 3 bases, with 14 bases lying between them. The germline V gene has CDR1 MNHEY and CDR2 SVGAGI. The CDR3 extends over 14 amino acids. CDR3 in amino acids: CASGTRDNGNTIYF. CDR3 sequence (DNA): TGTGCCAGCGGGACTCGGGACAATGGAAACACCATATATTTT.

The chain couples TRBV6-1 to TRBJ2-7; 8 nucleotides align to TRBD1. The CDR3 runs to 15 residues. Germline assignment: CDR1 MNHNS and CDR2 SASEGT. Unmatched junction bases numbered 6, after V lost 3 bases and J lost 2 bases. CDR3: CASSEGPTGAYEQYF. The CDR3 DNA follows: TGTGCCAGCAGTGAGGGCCCGACAGGGGCCTACGAGCAGTACTTC.

The chain carries TRBV9 and TRBJ2-7, with D perhaps matching TRBD2 (6 bases). In germline, CDR1 is SGDLS, CDR2 YYNGEE. The V end lost 6 bases, the J end lost 1 base, and 17 bases lay between the germline ends. This CDR3 is built from 15 residues. This CDR3 reads CASNKEGQASYEQYF. The CDR3 DNA is TGTGCCAGCAACAAGGAGGGGCAGGCTTCCTACGAGCAGTACTTC.

The genes are TRBV6-6 and TRBJ2-1; 9 bases fit TRBD2. V gave up 4 bases and J gave up 1 base; unmatched junction bases: 2. Germline values: CDR1 MNHNY, CDR2 SVGAGI (reference sequence). The CDR3 is 15 residues long. The CDR3 region is CASSLRGGSYNEQFF. In DNA form, the CDR3 reads TGTGCCAGCAGTTTGCGGGGGGGATCCTACAATGAGCAGTTCTTC.

The rearrangement uses TRBV3-1 (or the pseudogene TRBV3-2) and TRBJ2-3; 10 bases match TRBD2. CDR1 is LGHDT and CDR2 is YNNKEL in the germline V gene (reference sequence). The CDR3 has 18 amino acids. The J segment lost 1 base and the V segment lost 4 bases, leaving 11 bases of the junction unmatched. This CDR3 reads CASSPTDLAGARTDTQYF. The CDR3 DNA reads TGTGCCAGCAGCCCCACAGACCTAGCGGGGGCCCGCACAGATACGCAGTATTTT.

This clone has just one count. This chain uses TRBV6-1 with TRBJ1-5; unclear D gene. The CDR3 spans 18 residues. Per the germline V gene, CDR1 is MNHNS and CDR2 is SASEGT. With 4 bases removed from V and 0 bases from J, the gap between germline ends came to 19 bases. The DNA of the CDR3 is TGTGCCAGCAGTGGAGCTAGGGTATCGGGAAATAGCAATCAGCCCCAGCATTTT. Translated, it gives CASSGARVSGNSNQPQHF.

This sequence joins TRBV18 and TRBJ2-7, with D perhaps matching TRBD1 (6 bases). This CDR3 region has 12 residues. CDR1 and CDR2 from the germline V gene are KGHSH and LQKENI. V was trimmed by 6 bases and J by 5 bases, leaving 11 bases between them. The CDR3 DNA sequence: TGTGCCAGCTCGCCCAGGGGAGACGAGCAGTACTTC. Translating it yields CASSPRGDEQYF.

The gene calls are TRBV19 and TRBJ2-3; 7 nucleotides agree with TRBD2. Germline values: CDR1 LNHDA, CDR2 SQIVND (reference sequence). V was pared by 11 bases and J by 5 bases, with 7 bases of the junction left unmatched. This CDR3 is built from 12 residues. As DNA, the CDR3 is TGTGCCTGGGCTTTAGCGGGAGATACGCAGTATTTT. It codes for CAWALAGDTQYF. Combining the CDR3 with reference TRBV19 and TRBJ2-3 gives the whole variable domain DGGITQSPKYLFRKEGQNVTLSCEQNLNHDAMYWYRQDPGQGLRLIYYSQIVNDFQKGDIAEGYSVSREKKESFPLTVTSAQKNPTAFYLCAWALAGDTQYFGPGTRLTVL.